This T cell receptor (beta chain) was sequenced during a study of cytomegalovirus exposure and HLA in healthy donors. Looking at the study overall: Caucasian-associated ancestry cluster membership applied to approximately 80% of several hundred genotyped donors.

The PCR was carried out with 60 Vbeta primers and 13 Jbeta primers. In the authors' workflow: Later reanalysis found approximately 80 million unique TCR beta chains, around 10 million of them shared. Libraries were prepared by immunoSEQ multiplex PCR; TCRdb keeps only in-frame clonotypes and omits some of them. That table furnishes V, J and clone size, whereas the DNA furnished D and trimming. In the table there are under 80,000 clones, 65% to 70% of which are singletons. The V gene's germline CDR1 is SGHKS and CDR2 YYEKEE (reference sequence). The V end lost 1 base, the J end lost 1 base, and 21 bases lay between the germline ends. The CDR3 is 20 residues long.

The rearrangement joins TRBV5-5 to TRBJ2-6; weak D call: TRBD2 (7 bases). The clonotype originates from a woman aged 25-40 years in good health and CMV-seronegative. The specimen sequenced was PBMCs. The CDR3, as DNA: TGTGCCAGCAGCTTGCATCCCAGGGGAGGGCTCGCGTCTGGGGCCAACGTCCTGACTTTC. Protein: CASSLHPRGGLASGANVLTF.